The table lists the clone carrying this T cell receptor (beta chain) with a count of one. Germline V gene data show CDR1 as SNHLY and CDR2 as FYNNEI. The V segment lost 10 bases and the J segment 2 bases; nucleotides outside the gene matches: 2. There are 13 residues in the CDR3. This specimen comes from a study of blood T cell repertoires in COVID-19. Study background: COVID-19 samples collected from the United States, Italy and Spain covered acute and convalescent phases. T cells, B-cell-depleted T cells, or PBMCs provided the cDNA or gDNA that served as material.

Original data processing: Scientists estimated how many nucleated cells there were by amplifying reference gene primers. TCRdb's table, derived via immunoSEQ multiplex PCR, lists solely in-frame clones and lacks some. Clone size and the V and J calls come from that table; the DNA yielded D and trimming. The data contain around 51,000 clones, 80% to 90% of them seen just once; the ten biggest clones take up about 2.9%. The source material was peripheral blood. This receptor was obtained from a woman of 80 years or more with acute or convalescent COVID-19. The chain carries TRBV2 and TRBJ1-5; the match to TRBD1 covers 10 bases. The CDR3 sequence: CAIGQGGNQPQHF. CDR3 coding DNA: TGTGCCATTGGACAGGGGGGCAATCAGCCCCAGCATTTT.